This record covers a single T cell receptor beta chain. CDR1 and CDR2 from the germline V gene are ENHRY and SYGVKD. J gave up 0 bases and V 10 bases, and 8 bases lay outside the gene matches. The CDR3 sequence is 15 residues long. As processed by the authors: Amplification of reference gene primers was used by the study to estimate nucleated cell counts. The repertoire was sequenced with immunoSEQ multiplex PCR; TCRdb's copy has only in-frame clones and lacks some. V and J calls and clone size are as listed in that table; D and trimming were resolved from the DNA. The sample records roughly 230,000 clones, approximately 81% being singletons. The sample originates from a study of blood T cell repertoires in COVID-19. Study-wide context: The study drew acute and convalescent COVID-19 samples from the United States, Italy and Spain. Sources were T cells, B-cell-depleted T cells, or PBMCs; the material itself was cDNA or gDNA.

This sequence joins TRBV10-3 and TRBJ2-1; 8 bases agree with TRBD2. The source of this sequence is a woman older than 75 with acute or convalescent COVID-19. The sample comprised peripheral blood. The DNA for the CDR3 is TGTGCCACCTCGGGGGGGCGCAGCTCCTACAATGAGCAGTTCTTC. Its protein is CATSGGRSSYNEQFF.